The rows below give T cell receptor beta chains drawn from one sample of a study of T cells after yellow fever vaccination. TCRdb reprocessed the 5' RACE reads via MiXCR and lists one record per CDR3 protein. The table lists approximately 550,000 distinct CDR3 sequences, roughly 12% of them singletons. The sample here was PBMCs, taken on the day of the yellow fever booster vaccination. The receptors were gathered from a man aged 30 to 45 who received the YFV17D yellow fever vaccine. The CDR3 runs from the conserved cysteine through the conserved F or W. Fields, in order: clone size, J gene, D gene, V gene, CDR3 DNA, CDR3 protein. D genes are given only for firm matches. Clone size is stated in some rows and not others, as once, few, many or a class when expanded.

abundance: -; j_gene: TRBJ2-7; d_gene: -; v_gene: TRBV9; CDR3nt: TGTGCCAGCAGCGTAGGTGAAGGAACAGGCCCCTACGAGCAGTACTTC; CDR3aa: CASSVGEGTGPYEQYF
abundance: few; j_gene: TRBJ2-1; d_gene: -; v_gene: TRBV11-1; CDR3nt: TGTGCCAGCAGCACCCGGCGGGACACCTGGTCCTCCGGGATACCTTTTGAGCAGTTCTTC; CDR3aa: CASSTRRDTWSSGIPFEQFF
abundance: -; j_gene: TRBJ2-5; d_gene: -; v_gene: TRBV7-3; CDR3nt: TGTGCCAGCAGCTTAAATTACGGGACGAGAGAGACCCAGTACTTC; CDR3aa: CASSLNYGTRETQYF
abundance: few; j_gene: TRBJ2-1; d_gene: TRBD2; v_gene: TRBV20-1; CDR3nt: TGCAGTGCTAGCCGGTCTAGCGGGAGGGTAAACTCCTACAATGAGCAGTTCTTC; CDR3aa: CSASRSSGRVNSYNEQFF
abundance: -; j_gene: TRBJ2-1; d_gene: -; v_gene: TRBV20-1; CDR3nt: TGCAGTGCCCTGGGGTACGGGAGTGTAAATGAGCAGTTCTTC; CDR3aa: CSALGYGSVNEQFF
abundance: few; j_gene: TRBJ2-7; d_gene: TRBD2; v_gene: TRBV20-1; CDR3nt: TGCAGTGCTAGACCCGCGGGGGGTGTCGAGCAGTACTTC; CDR3aa: CSARPAGGVEQYF
abundance: -; j_gene: TRBJ2-1; d_gene: -; v_gene: TRBV2; CDR3nt: TGTGCCAGCGGTCGGGGATCCTACAATGAGCAGTTCTTC; CDR3aa: CASGRGSYNEQFF
abundance: few; j_gene: TRBJ1-1; d_gene: TRBD1; v_gene: TRBV7-9; CDR3nt: TGTGCCAGCAGCTTACCGACAGGGTCAGCTTTCTTT; CDR3aa: CASSLPTGSAFF
abundance: few; j_gene: TRBJ2-5; d_gene: -; v_gene: TRBV6-2/TRBV6-3; CDR3nt: TGTGCCAGCACTCCCGGGGGAGAAGAGACCCAGTACTTC; CDR3aa: CASTPGGEETQYF
abundance: -; j_gene: TRBJ2-3; d_gene: -; v_gene: TRBV6-1; CDR3nt: TGTGCCATCCGGACGGATAGCACAGATACGCAGTATTTT; CDR3aa: CAIRTDSTDTQYF
abundance: -; j_gene: TRBJ1-2; d_gene: -; v_gene: TRBV7-2; CDR3nt: TGTGCCAGCAGCTTGGGGCCCCGGACAGCAATCTATGGCTACACCTTC; CDR3aa: CASSLGPRTAIYGYTF
abundance: few; j_gene: TRBJ2-1; d_gene: -; v_gene: TRBV5-4; CDR3nt: TGTGCCAGCAGCTCCCCTAGTGACCCCATCGATGAGCAGTTCTTC; CDR3aa: CASSSPSDPIDEQFF
abundance: few; j_gene: TRBJ2-1; d_gene: TRBD2; v_gene: TRBV4-2; CDR3nt: TGTGCCAGCAGCCAAGATTGGGCTAGCGGGAGATGGAGTGAGCAGTTCTTC; CDR3aa: CASSQDWASGRWSEQFF
abundance: few; j_gene: TRBJ2-1; d_gene: -; v_gene: TRBV5-1; CDR3nt: TGCGCCAGCAGCCCCGGGGGCACGGCAGCCTACAATGAGCAGTTCTTC; CDR3aa: CASSPGGTAAYNEQFF
abundance: -; j_gene: TRBJ2-1; d_gene: TRBD2; v_gene: TRBV10-3; CDR3nt: TGTGCCATCAGTCCCCATCGGACTAGCGGGAAGGCCGATGAGCAGTTCTTC; CDR3aa: CAISPHRTSGKADEQFF
abundance: once; j_gene: TRBJ2-5; d_gene: -; v_gene: TRBV4-3; CDR3nt: TGCGCCAGCAGCCAAGACTATGGGGAGACCCAGTACTTC; CDR3aa: CASSQDYGETQYF
abundance: many; j_gene: TRBJ2-1; d_gene: TRBD2; v_gene: TRBV29-1; CDR3nt: TGCAGCGTTGCCACGGGAGGTAACTACAATGAGCAGTTCTTC; CDR3aa: CSVATGGNYNEQFF
abundance: -; j_gene: TRBJ2-1; d_gene: -; v_gene: TRBV10-3; CDR3nt: TGTGCCATCAGTGTGGGGTCTATTCAGCAGTTCTTC; CDR3aa: CAISVGSIQQFF
abundance: many; j_gene: TRBJ2-7; d_gene: TRBD2; v_gene: TRBV3-1; CDR3nt: TGTGCCAGCAGAGTAAGCGGGAGGGGCTCCTACGAGCAGTACTTC; CDR3aa: CASRVSGRGSYEQYF
abundance: -; j_gene: TRBJ1-2; d_gene: -; v_gene: TRBV20-1; CDR3nt: TGCAGTGCTAGAGGCTCGGCGGGGTCCTATGGCTACACCTTC; CDR3aa: CSARGSAGSYGYTF
abundance: -; j_gene: TRBJ2-7; d_gene: TRBD2; v_gene: TRBV29-1; CDR3nt: TGCAGCGTTGAGGCAAAGCTAGCGGGAGGGCCCTACGAGCAGTACTTC; CDR3aa: CSVEAKLAGGPYEQYF
abundance: -; j_gene: TRBJ2-1; d_gene: TRBD2; v_gene: TRBV20-1; CDR3nt: TGCAGTGCATACCGTCTCAAGGGGACTAGTAAAAACAATGAGCAGTTCTTC; CDR3aa: CSAYRLKGTSKNNEQFF
abundance: few; j_gene: TRBJ2-7; d_gene: TRBD1; v_gene: TRBV29-1; CDR3nt: TGCAGCGTTGCCGGGACAGGGGGAGATTTGCACTCCTACGAGCAGTACTTC; CDR3aa: CSVAGTGGDLHSYEQYF
abundance: many; j_gene: TRBJ2-3; d_gene: TRBD2; v_gene: TRBV11-2; CDR3nt: TGTGCCAGCAGCCCCCATGGGCGCGGGAGGGTGAACACAGATACGCAGTATTTT; CDR3aa: CASSPHGRGRVNTDTQYF
abundance: few; j_gene: TRBJ2-7; d_gene: TRBD1; v_gene: TRBV30; CDR3nt: TGTGCCTGTAACCGGGACAGCACCTACGAGCAGTACTTC; CDR3aa: CACNRDSTYEQYF
abundance: -; j_gene: TRBJ2-1; d_gene: -; v_gene: TRBV4-2; CDR3nt: TGTGCCAGCAGCCCCGTGCCCGCCTCGGTATACAATGAGCAGTTCTTC; CDR3aa: CASSPVPASVYNEQFF
abundance: few; j_gene: TRBJ2-7; d_gene: TRBD1; v_gene: TRBV6-1; CDR3nt: TGTGCCAGCAGTCCCCGACAGGGATATTACGAGCAGTACTTC; CDR3aa: CASSPRQGYYEQYF
abundance: many; j_gene: TRBJ2-5; d_gene: -; v_gene: TRBV5-1; CDR3nt: TGCGCCAGCAGCTACCAAGAGACCCAGTACTTC; CDR3aa: CASSYQETQYF
abundance: few; j_gene: TRBJ2-2; d_gene: TRBD2; v_gene: TRBV10-3; CDR3nt: TGTGCCATCAGTAGCGGGGCGAACACCGGGGAGCTGTTTTTT; CDR3aa: CAISSGANTGELFF
abundance: -; j_gene: TRBJ1-1; d_gene: -; v_gene: TRBV7-9; CDR3nt: TGTGCCAGCACCCAATTCCCTGAAGCTTTCTTT; CDR3aa: CASTQFPEAFF
abundance: -; j_gene: TRBJ2-1; d_gene: TRBD2; v_gene: TRBV27; CDR3nt: TGTGCCAGCAGTTTCCAAGCGGGAGTTCAGAATGAGCAGTTCTTC; CDR3aa: CASSFQAGVQNEQFF
abundance: -; j_gene: TRBJ2-7; d_gene: TRBD2; v_gene: TRBV3-1; CDR3nt: TGTGCCAGCAGCCAAGTTCCTAGCGGCCCATACGAGCAGTACTTC; CDR3aa: CASSQVPSGPYEQYF
abundance: -; j_gene: TRBJ2-7; d_gene: -; v_gene: TRBV5-1; CDR3nt: TGCGCCAGCAGCTTGGGACACGATGAGTACTTC; CDR3aa: CASSLGHDEYF
abundance: -; j_gene: TRBJ2-3; d_gene: -; v_gene: TRBV25-1; CDR3nt: TGTGCCAGCGAGAAACAGTGGCCCAGCACAGATACGCAGTATTTT; CDR3aa: CASEKQWPSTDTQYF
abundance: -; j_gene: TRBJ2-1; d_gene: TRBD2; v_gene: TRBV24-1; CDR3nt: TGTGCCACCAGTGATGGGACTAGCGCCTACAATGAGCAGTTCTTC; CDR3aa: CATSDGTSAYNEQFF
abundance: -; j_gene: TRBJ2-7; d_gene: -; v_gene: TRBV5-5; CDR3nt: TGTGCCAGCAGCTTTAATAGCTACGAGCAGTACTTC; CDR3aa: CASSFNSYEQYF